A selection of T cell receptor beta chains follows, all from one sample in a study of neurological immune-mediated disorders. TCRdb reprocessed the 5' RACE reads via MiXCR and lists one record per CDR3 protein. The table includes 81,000 or so distinct CDR3 sequences, roughly 4.8% detected once. Sequencing was done on a sample of PBMCs. The receptor set was obtained from a woman aged 30 to 39 with multiple sclerosis. Both conserved end residues are part of each CDR3. D genes are given only for firm matches. Only some rows state a clone size, as once, few, many or a class for expanded clones.

abundance	len	v_gene	j_gene	d_gene	CDR3nt	CDR3aa
few	13	TRBV24-1	TRBJ2-1	NA	TGTGCCACTCAGGGGTCTGCCTACAATGAGCAGTTCTTC	CATQGSAYNEQFF
NA	14	TRBV20-1	TRBJ1-2	NA	TGCAGTGTCGTCCCGTGGAAGACCCTTTATGGCTACACCTTC	CSVVPWKTLYGYTF
many	14	TRBV2	TRBJ1-5	NA	TGTGCCAGCAGACTGTTGGTGGGGTATCAGCCCCAGCATTTT	CASRLLVGYQPQHF
many	11	TRBV20-1	TRBJ1-2	NA	TGCAGTGCTAGAAGAAATTATGGCTACACCTTC	CSARRNYGYTF
many	15	TRBV29-1	TRBJ2-1	TRBD2	TGCAGCGTTGAAGGAACTAGCGGGGGGGCGGTTGAGCAGTTCTTC	CSVEGTSGGAVEQFF
many	14	TRBV12-3/TRBV12-4	TRBJ2-7	TRBD2	TGTGCCAGCAGTTTAGGGGGAGGGCCGGACGAGCAGTACTTC	CASSLGGGPDEQYF
many	14	TRBV5-6	TRBJ1-5	NA	TGTGCCAGCAGCTCCACAGGGTTGCATCAGCCCCAGCATTTT	CASSSTGLHQPQHF
many	13	TRBV29-1	TRBJ2-5	NA	TGCAGCGTTGACTCGCCAGAGCAGGAGACCCAGTACTTC	CSVDSPEQETQYF
many	13	TRBV3-1	TRBJ2-5	NA	TGTGCCAGCAGCCCCTCGGGGGCCGGGACCCAGTACTTC	CASSPSGAGTQYF
many	13	TRBV14	TRBJ1-1	NA	TGTGCCAGCAGCCAAGTGCGGGCAGTTGAAGCTTTCTTT	CASSQVRAVEAFF
many	13	TRBV15	TRBJ1-5	NA	TGTGCCACCGGGGGGTTAAGCAATCAGCCCCAGCATTTT	CATGGLSNQPQHF
many	15	TRBV5-1	TRBJ2-5	NA	TGCGCCAGCAGCCCCCCCCGGGGACCTCAAGAGACCCAGTACTTC	CASSPPRGPQETQYF
few	14	TRBV5-1	TRBJ1-6	NA	TGCGCCAGCAGCGTCCGGGACGGAGGCTCAACCCTCAACTTT	CASSVRDGGSTLNF
NA	14	TRBV7-6	TRBJ2-1	TRBD2	TGTGCCAGCACTAGCGGGTTCTCCTACAATGAGCAGTTCTTC	CASTSGFSYNEQFF
many	13	TRBV20-1	TRBJ2-5	NA	TGCAGTGCTAGGAACCCGTACCAAGAGACCCAGTACTTC	CSARNPYQETQYF
many	15	TRBV12-3/TRBV12-4	TRBJ2-6	NA	TGTGCCAGCAGTCCGGGGCCCTCTGGGGCCAACGTCCTGACTTTC	CASSPGPSGANVLTF
many	14	TRBV5-5	TRBJ2-5	NA	TGTGCCAGCAGCTTGGAAGGGATTGTAGAGACCCAGTACTTC	CASSLEGIVETQYF
many	14	TRBV20-1	TRBJ2-1	TRBD2	TGCAGTGCTAGGGGACTAGCGGATTACAATGAGCAGTTCTTC	CSARGLADYNEQFF
many	13	TRBV5-1	TRBJ1-1	NA	TGCGCCAGCAGCTTGGAGGTAGACACTGAAGCTTTCTTT	CASSLEVDTEAFF
many	15	TRBV6-1	TRBJ2-1	TRBD1	TGTGCCAGCTGTTCCGGGACAGGGGCCTACAATGAGCAGTTCTTC	CASCSGTGAYNEQFF
many	14	TRBV5-5	TRBJ1-1	NA	TGTGCCAGCAGCTTGGAATGGGTGAACACTGAAGCTTTCTTT	CASSLEWVNTEAFF
many	16	TRBV12-3/TRBV12-4	TRBJ2-7	NA	TGTGCCAGCAGTGAACAGGGAACCATCCCCTCCTACGAGCAGTACTTC	CASSEQGTIPSYEQYF